The source of this T cell receptor beta chain is a study of T cell responses to AZD1222 COVID-19 vaccine. Germline V gives CDR1 SGDLS, CDR2 YYNGEE. Trimming took 4 bases from V and 4 from J; bases not matched to a gene: 15. The CDR3 contains 17 residues. On this clone itself: Its cognate antigen is unknown.

General observations from the study: There were repertoire samples only from the period after the peak T cell response. Vaccine-related CD4 TCRs covered spike, predominating at 160-218 and 743-854. Targeting of unmutated variant regions was reportedly seen in nearly half of spike-specific TCRs. With two AZD1222 doses given, Spike-specific TCR breadth and depth both rose.

Assay: immunoSEQ multiplex PCR; the TCRdb copy retains only in-frame clones and omits some. Of tens of thousands of clones in the sample, more than 70% were seen once. The source material was peripheral blood, sampled 28 days after the second AZD1222 dose. The source is an adult who received the AZD1222 COVID-19 vaccine. The V call is TRBV9, the J call TRBJ2-5; TRBD2 matches at 8 bases. CDR3 loop: CASSSPPGLGRGETQYF. The CDR3 DNA reads as TGTGCCAGCAGCTCCCCCCCGGGACTAGGACGGGGAGAGACCCAGTACTTC.